This is a list of T cell receptor beta chains from one sample in a study of T cells in Graves' hyperthyroidism and ophthalmopathy. TCRdb analysed the multiplex PCR reads with MiXCR anew, one entry per CDR3 protein. The table shows roughly 400,000 distinct CDR3 sequences, with roughly an eighth occurring only once. Sample: blood. The receptors come from a man between 45 and 60 years old with Graves' ophthalmopathy. CDR3s include the opening cysteine and the closing phenylalanine or tryptophan. Each record gives: CDR3 length, J gene, V gene, D gene, clone size, CDR3 protein, CDR3 DNA. A D gene is named only where the DNA matches it firmly. Not all rows give a size; the values are once, few, many and, for expanded clones, a class.

11 | TRBJ2-1 | TRBV29-1 | TRBD2 | - | CSSGSYNEQFF | TGCAGCAGCGGGAGCTACAATGAGCAGTTCTTC
15 | TRBJ1-1 | TRBV6-1 | TRBD1 | many | CASRANRGSNTEAFF | TGTGCCAGCAGGGCCAACAGGGGGTCGAACACTGAAGCTTTCTTT
13 | TRBJ1-2 | TRBV11-1 | - | many | CASSLGGGSGYTF | TGTGCCAGCAGCTTAGGCGGAGGGAGCGGCTACACCTTC
14 | TRBJ1-4 | TRBV6-1 | - | many | CASRWTQVGEKLFF | TGTGCCAGCAGGTGGACCCAAGTGGGGGAAAAACTGTTTTTT
14 | TRBJ1-1 | TRBV9 | - | many | CASSIGPAGTEAFF | TGTGCCAGCAGCATCGGGCCCGCGGGCACTGAAGCTTTCTTT
14 | TRBJ2-3 | TRBV20-1 | TRBD2 | - | CSASGRAGTDTQYF | TGCAGTGCTAGCGGGAGGGCGGGCACAGATACGCAGTATTTT
16 | TRBJ2-1 | TRBV28 | TRBD2 | - | CASTTGTSGSYNEQFF | TGTGCCAGCACCACGGGGACTAGCGGGAGTTACAATGAGCAGTTCTTC
11 | TRBJ1-5 | TRBV5-1 | - | many | CASSWNQPQHF | TGCGCCAGCAGCTGGAATCAGCCCCAGCATTTT
14 | TRBJ1-2 | TRBV2 | TRBD1 | many | CASSGDRGLDGYTF | TGTGCCAGCAGTGGGGACAGGGGGCTTGATGGCTACACCTTC
12 | TRBJ2-7 | TRBV5-1 | TRBD1 | - | CASGRQGAEQYF | TGCGCCAGCGGACGACAGGGGGCGGAGCAGTACTTC
15 | TRBJ1-5 | TRBV5-6 | - | many | CASSLGGTVSWPQHF | TGTGCCAGCAGCTTGGGAGGGACGGTGTCATGGCCCCAGCATTTT
16 | TRBJ2-1 | TRBV18 | TRBD2 | few | CASSQSSGNIYNEQFF | TGTGCCAGCTCTCAATCTAGCGGGAATATATACAATGAGCAGTTCTTC